This TCR beta chain was retrieved from a study of T cells in Graves' hyperthyroidism and ophthalmopathy. This clonotype was counted ten times or more. Template material for amplifying TCR beta CDR3 regions consisted of RNA transcripts. Primed by the HTBI set, a first-round RT-PCR was run on the TCR CDR3. Each CDR3 protein gets one entry after TCRdb re-called the multiplex PCR reads with MiXCR. Of hundreds of thousands of distinct CDR3 sequences in the sample, roughly 15% are singletons; the top ten hold over 3.5%. Clinical symptoms, serum thyroxine and TRAb, thyroid ultrasound and orbital computed tomography were used for the diagnoses. Trimming removed 4 bases from V and 0 bases from J, with 6 bases in between. This CDR3 spans 14 amino acids. Germline V gene data show CDR1 as MDHEN and CDR2 as SYDVKM.

The source material was blood. The rearrangement joins TRBV28 to TRBJ1-4, with D uncertain. The clonotype originates from a woman aged 30 to 39 with Graves' hyperthyroidism. CDR3 sequence reads: CASSSPATNEKLFF. CDR3 in DNA: TGTGCCAGCAGTTCTCCCGCAACTAATGAAAAACTGTTTTTT.